Below are 19 T cell receptor beta chains sequenced from a single sample in a study of cytomegalovirus exposure and HLA in healthy donors. Researchers ran the PCR with 60 Vbeta and 13 Jbeta primers. Assay used: immunoSEQ multiplex PCR; TCRdb lists only in-frame clones, some missing. The repertoire holds 100,000 to 140,000 clones, with 77% as singletons. What was sequenced was PBMCs. The receptors come from a male donor in good health and CMV-seronegative.

This clone appeared a few times. This chain links TRBV19 with TRBJ1-5; D gene unclear. This CDR3 has 13 residues. Germline values: CDR1 LNHDA, CDR2 SQIVND (reference sequence). V lost 7 bases and J 6 bases, leaving 13 bases between the germline ends. CDR3 DNA: TGTGCCAGTACGCAGGTCGTGGGTCAGCCCCAGCATTTT. Its protein is CASTQVVGQPQHF.

A single count supports this clone. The chain employs TRBV19 and TRBJ1-2, with 8 bases that match TRBD1. CDR1 and CDR2 from the germline V gene are LNHDA and SQIVND (reference sequence). Trimming removed 3 bases from V and 4 bases from J; junction bases left unmatched: 10. The CDR3 contains 16 residues. For the CDR3, the DNA is TGTGCCAGTAGTATTCCCGCGGCAGGGGGCCCCTATGGCTACACCTTC. Translation: CASSIPAAGGPYGYTF.

This clone has just a few counts. The rearrangement joins TRBV7-8 to TRBJ2-1; the match to TRBD2 covers 10 bases. The germline gives CDR1 SGHVS, CDR2 FQNEAQ. The CDR3 totals 15 residues. The ends lost 1 base at V and 8 bases at J; junction bases unmatched: 5. CDR3 in amino acids: CASSLVPSGSYEQFF. The CDR3 DNA reads TGTGCCAGCAGCTTAGTGCCTAGCGGGAGCTATGAGCAGTTCTTC.

This clone was seen a few times. The chain carries TRBV6-5 and TRBJ2-7; possible D gene TRBD1, 5 bases. V was trimmed by 8 bases and J by 3 bases, leaving 14 bases between them. The CDR3 runs to 13 residues. The germline V gene has CDR1 MNHEY and CDR2 SVGAGI. The CDR3 region is CASGKTVNYEQYF. The CDR3 DNA reads TGTGCCAGCGGGAAGACAGTAAACTACGAGCAGTACTTC.

The chain carries TRBV10-2 and TRBJ2-1; possible D gene TRBD2, 5 bases. The CDR3 consists of 14 residues. Trimming removed 0 bases at V and 9 bases at J, with 12 bases between. In germline, CDR1 is WSHSY, CDR2 SAAADI. The CDR3 region is CASSESRGATEQFF. The CDR3 region has the DNA TGCGCCAGCAGTGAGTCTCGGGGAGCAACTGAGCAGTTCTTC.

The sample holds a few counts of this clone. V and J are TRBV19 and TRBJ2-2; no clear D gene. V was cut by 5 bases and J by 6 bases, with 10 bases left in between. The CDR3 totals 13 residues. CDR1 is LNHDA, CDR2 SQIVND, per germline (reference sequence). The CDR3 reads CASSYGGAGELFF. The CDR3 DNA is TGTGCCAGTAGTTACGGCGGCGCCGGGGAGCTGTTTTTT.

V gene TRBV5-4 combines with J gene TRBJ2-7; 8 nucleotides align to TRBD2. CDR3 length equals 14 residues. Unmatched junction bases numbered 6, after V lost 0 bases and J lost 7 bases. Germline V gene lookup returns CDR1 SGHNT and CDR2 YYREEE (reference sequence). The CDR3 DNA is TGTGCCAGCAGCTTGGGGGAGCGGGGGAGGGAGCAGTACTTC. It yields the protein CASSLGERGREQYF.

The gene calls are TRBV7-7 and TRBJ2-1; D perhaps matches TRBD2 (5 bases). The V gene lost 4 bases and the J gene lost 7 bases, with 11 bases spanning the gap. CDR3 length: 13 residues. CDR1 and CDR2 from the germline V gene are SSHAT and FNYEAQ (reference sequence). The CDR3 spells CASSWRTGNEQFF. In DNA, the CDR3 is TGTGCCAGCAGCTGGAGGACTGGAAATGAGCAGTTCTTC.

The chain has TRBV6-4 and TRBJ2-3; 7 bases line up with TRBD2. Germline CDR1 is MRHNA and CDR2 is SNTAGT. CDR3 size: 14 residues. The V and J ends lost 0 bases and 4 bases, in that order; junction bases with no gene match: 1. CDR3 coding DNA: TGTGCCAGCAGTGACTCGCGGGAGCCAGATACGCAGTATTTT. Translation gives CASSDSREPDTQYF.

CDR3 in amino acids: CASSLGRENSYEQYF. CDR3 DNA sequence: TGTGCCAGCAGCTTAGGACGGGAGAACTCCTACGAGCAGTACTTC. The chain recombines TRBV11-3 with TRBJ2-7, with a possible D match to TRBD2 (6 bases). Germline-derived CDR1 and CDR2 are SGHNT and YENEEA. V was pared by 1 base and J by 0 bases, with 10 bases between. The CDR3 loop spans 15 amino acids.

This CDR3 reads CASSQSGGSYEQYF. CDR3 nucleotide sequence: TGCGCCAGCAGTCAATCAGGGGGAAGCTACGAGCAGTACTTC. The chain is built from TRBV23-1 and TRBJ2-7, with D perhaps TRBD1 (6 bases). TRBV23-1 is filed as an ORF, its function uncertain. This CDR3 contains 14 residues. The germline V and J ends were trimmed by 0 bases and 3 bases, with 9 bases remaining between them.

The chain has TRBV10-3 and TRBJ2-3; 11 bases align to TRBD1. V lost 6 bases, J lost 4 bases, and 3 bases stayed unmatched. Germline V gene sequence: CDR1 ENHRY, CDR2 SYGVKD. The CDR3 is 14 amino acids. The CDR3 here is CAISPGQGADTQYF. The CDR3 DNA is TGTGCCATCAGCCCGGGACAGGGGGCAGATACGCAGTATTTT.

The rearrangement links TRBV19 to TRBJ1-4, with 10 bases fitting TRBD1. CDR1 LNHDA and CDR2 SQIVND come from the germline V gene (reference sequence). V dropped 1 base and J dropped 7; count of bases not matched to a gene: 3. This CDR3 is built from 15 residues. The CDR3 reads CASSIAGTGVEKLFF. CDR3 in DNA: TGTGCCAGTAGTATAGCCGGGACAGGGGTTGAAAAACTGTTTTTT.

The chain joins TRBV11-2 to TRBJ1-2, with 7 bases matching TRBD1. Trimming cost V 4 bases and J 3 bases; bases outside gene matches: 8. The CDR3 length is 15 residues. Germline CDR1 reads SGHAT; CDR2 reads FQNNGV. The CDR3 sequence: CASSSKTGTDYGYTF. CDR3 bases: TGTGCCAGCAGCTCAAAGACCGGGACAGACTATGGCTACACCTTC.

CDR3 bases: TGCGCCAGCAGCCCCCGGACAGCTAACTCTGGAAACACCATATATTTT. Translating it yields CASSPRTANSGNTIYF. V gene TRBV4-1 combines with J gene TRBJ1-3; possibly TRBD1 for D (6 bases). Deletions cut 4 bases from V and 0 bases from J, with 13 bases between. The CDR3 is 16 amino acids. Germline V gene data show CDR1 as MGHRA and CDR2 as YSYEKL.

The J gene is TRBJ2-5, the V gene TRBV7-8, with TRBD2 matching over 7 bases. Per the germline V gene, CDR1 is SGHVS and CDR2 is FQNEAQ. The CDR3 extends over 16 amino acids. The ends lost 4 bases at V and 4 bases at J; junction bases unmatched: 12. CDR3 DNA sequence: TGTGCCAGCAGCTCCGGACTCGCGGGGGTCGGAGAGACCCAGTACTTC. Encoded protein: CASSSGLAGVGETQYF.

This chain links TRBV18 with TRBJ2-3, with D unclear. The CDR3 is made up of 14 amino acids. CDR1 KGHSH and CDR2 LQKENI come from the germline V gene. V was cut by 6 bases and J by 0 bases, with 10 bases left in between. The CDR3 reads CASSPERSTDTQYF. The CDR3 bases are TGTGCCAGCTCTCCGGAGCGAAGCACAGATACGCAGTATTTT.

The chain is built from TRBV19 and TRBJ2-7; 8 bases are a match to TRBD1. This CDR3 spans 13 amino acids. V gave up 5 bases and J gave up 9 bases; unmatched junction bases: 9. Per the germline V gene, CDR1 is LNHDA and CDR2 is SQIVND (reference sequence). The CDR3 DNA reads as TGTGCCAGTAGTGACCGGGACAGGTTGGTGCAGTACTTC. Translated, it gives CASSDRDRLVQYF.

This clone came up a few times. The chain recombines TRBV28 with TRBJ2-5, with 7 bases identical to TRBD1. TRBJ2-7 matches the DNA end more closely, so the J call is doubtful. The CDR3 is 14 amino acids. The germline CDR1 and CDR2 sequences are MDHEN and SYDVKM. The CDR3 sequence: CASSLRDRIYEQYF. In DNA form, the CDR3 reads TGTGCCAGCAGTTTACGGGACAGAATTTACGAGCAGTACTTC.